This T cell receptor (beta chain) came from a study of shared clonotypes between healthy human individuals. The CDR3 loop spans 16 amino acids. The ends were cut back, 3 bases at V and 5 bases at J, with 16 bases in the middle. Germline CDR1 is KGHSH and CDR2 is LQKENI. This clone was observed a few times. Data came from immunoSEQ multiplex PCR; TCRdb stores just in-frame clones and leaves some out. The sample consists of roughly 500,000 clones, approximately 80% of them appearing once. The clonotype comes from a woman in her forties in good health. Some clones in this sample may be carry-over from other donors' samples. V is TRBV18 and J is TRBJ1-4, with a possible D match to TRBD1 (6 bases). The sample consisted of PBMCs. The CDR3 loop reads CASSPTVPDSNEKLFF. As DNA, the CDR3 is TGTGCCAGCTCACCTACGGTACCGGACAGCAATGAAAAACTGTTTTTT.